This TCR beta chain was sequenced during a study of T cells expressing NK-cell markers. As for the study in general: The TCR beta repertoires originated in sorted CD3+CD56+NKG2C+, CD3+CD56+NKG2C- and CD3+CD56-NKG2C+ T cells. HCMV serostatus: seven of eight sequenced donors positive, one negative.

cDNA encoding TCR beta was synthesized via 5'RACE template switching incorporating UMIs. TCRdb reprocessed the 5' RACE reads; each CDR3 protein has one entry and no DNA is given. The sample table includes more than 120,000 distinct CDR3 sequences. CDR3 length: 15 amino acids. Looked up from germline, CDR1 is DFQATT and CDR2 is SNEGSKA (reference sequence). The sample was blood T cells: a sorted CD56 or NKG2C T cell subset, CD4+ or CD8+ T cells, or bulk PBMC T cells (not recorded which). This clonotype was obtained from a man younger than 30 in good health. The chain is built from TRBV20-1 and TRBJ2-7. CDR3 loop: CSARGVSGSPYEQYF.